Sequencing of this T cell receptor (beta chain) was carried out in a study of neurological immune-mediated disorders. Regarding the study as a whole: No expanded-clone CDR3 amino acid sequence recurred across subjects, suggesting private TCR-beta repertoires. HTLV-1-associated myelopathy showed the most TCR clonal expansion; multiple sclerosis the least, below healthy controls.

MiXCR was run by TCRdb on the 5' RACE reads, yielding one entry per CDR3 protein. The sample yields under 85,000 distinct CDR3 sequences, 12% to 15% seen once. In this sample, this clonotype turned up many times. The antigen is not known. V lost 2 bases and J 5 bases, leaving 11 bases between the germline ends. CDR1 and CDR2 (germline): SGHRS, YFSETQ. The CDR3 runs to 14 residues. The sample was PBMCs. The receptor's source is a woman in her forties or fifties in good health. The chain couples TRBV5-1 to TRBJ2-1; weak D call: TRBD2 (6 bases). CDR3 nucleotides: TGCGCCAGCAGCTTCGCTGGGGGGAACAATGAGCAGTTCTTC. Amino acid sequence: CASSFAGGNNEQFF.